This TCR beta chain is from a study of T cells in Graves' hyperthyroidism and ophthalmopathy. The source material, RNA transcripts, was used to amplify TCR beta CDR3 regions. The HTBI primer set drove a first-round RT-PCR of the TCR CDR3. TCRdb processed the multiplex PCR reads anew with MiXCR; each CDR3 protein has one entry. The sample comprises some 200,000 distinct CDR3 sequences, 17% of which are singletons, and 50% rests with the top ten. This clonotype has a count of ten or more. The CDR3 is 15 residues long. Germline V lookup: CDR1 GTSNPN, CDR2 SVGIG (reference sequence). V lost 0 bases and J lost 4; bases outside the gene matches: 7.

This sequence joins TRBV30 and TRBJ2-7, with 9 bases fitting TRBD2. The sequence derives from a man aged 50 or older with Graves' hyperthyroidism. Sequences were obtained from blood. CDR3 region: CAWSVGIAGAYEQYF. The CDR3 region has the DNA TGTGCCTGGAGTGTAGGAATAGCGGGAGCTTACGAGCAGTACTTC.